This is a list of T cell receptor beta chains from one sample in a study of T-cell reconstitution after alpha-beta-depleted transplantation in children. One entry per CDR3 protein results from TCRdb running MiXCR on the PCR reads. Of approximately 98,000 distinct CDR3 sequences listed, 5.5% to 6.5% were seen once; the top ten hold roughly 25%. The material sequenced was PBMCs, mostly from graft donor cells, taken 360 days after TCRalphabeta/CD19-depleted stem cell transplant. The receptor set was obtained from a male patient between 2 and 15 years old who had a stem cell transplant for acute lymphoblastic leukemia, so the T cells may come from the graft donor. Both conserved end residues are part of each CDR3. A D gene is named only where the DNA matches it firmly. Clone size, where shown, is once, few, many, or a class for clones that have expanded.

TRBV10-3	few	TRBJ2-3	TRBD2	TGTGCCATCAGAGTGGGTAGACTAACTAGCGGGCAGGGGACAGATACGCAGTATTTT	CAIRVGRLTSGQGTDTQYF
TRBV7-3	few	TRBJ2-1	.	TGTGCCAGCAGCTTAGGGATCGGCAATGAGCAGTTCTTC	CASSLGIGNEQFF
TRBV9	many	TRBJ2-2	.	TGTGCCAGCAGCGTAGAGGACTCCCTCTCGGGCGGGGAGCTGTTTTTT	CASSVEDSLSGGELFF
TRBV9	.	TRBJ2-1	TRBD2	TGTGCCAGCAGCGGGCGACTAGCGGGACCTACCTACAATGAGCAGTTCTTC	CASSGRLAGPTYNEQFF
TRBV6-1	few	TRBJ2-2	TRBD1	TGTGCCAGCAAGGGACAGGTGAACACCGGGGAGCTGTTTTTT	CASKGQVNTGELFF
TRBV28	few	TRBJ2-7	.	TGTGCCAGCAGTCAGGGGCCCTACGAGCAGTACTTC	CASSQGPYEQYF
TRBV20-1	many	TRBJ2-7	.	TGCAGTGCATCGGACAGATTCTTCAGCTCCTACGAGCAGTACTTC	CSASDRFFSSYEQYF
TRBV12-3/TRBV12-4	many	TRBJ2-7	.	TGTGCCAGCAGCCCTCAGTACTTC	CASSPQYF
TRBV6-6	.	TRBJ1-4	.	TGTGCCAGCAGTCGAACTAATGAAAAACTGTTTTTT	CASSRTNEKLFF
TRBV9	few	TRBJ2-7	TRBD2	TGTGCCAGCAGCGTAGGGGGGGGGTCGAGCTCCTACGAGCAGTACTTC	CASSVGGGSSSYEQYF
TRBV4-3	many	TRBJ1-1	.	TGCGCCAGCAGCCAAGAGGGCGGAACTGAAGCTTTCTTT	CASSQEGGTEAFF
TRBV27	many	TRBJ2-7	.	TGTGCCAGCAGTTGGGGAACAGGAGACTCCTACGAGCAGTACTTC	CASSWGTGDSYEQYF
TRBV10-3	many	TRBJ2-3	.	TGTGCCATCAGTGAGTGGGGCCTAGGCACAGATACGCAGTATTTT	CAISEWGLGTDTQYF
TRBV7-8	many	TRBJ2-7	.	TGTGCCAGCAGCTTATCCCAAGGAGGCTACGAGCAGTACTTC	CASSLSQGGYEQYF
TRBV29-1	many	TRBJ2-3	.	TGCAGCGTTGAAGGAGGAGGGGGAACGGCAGATACGCAGTATTTT	CSVEGGGGTADTQYF
TRBV7-2	few	TRBJ1-2	.	TGTGCAAGCAGCTTAAGGGGAAAAGGGGGCTACACCTTC	CASSLRGKGGYTF
TRBV5-1	few	TRBJ2-4	.	TGCGCCAGCAGTTCTGCCCCCGTTCGGGAAAACATTCAGTACTTC	CASSSAPVRENIQYF
TRBV28	.	TRBJ2-7	.	TGTGCCAGCAGTTTATCCTCGAGAGGGGCTAGCTCCTACGAGCAGTACTTC	CASSLSSRGASSYEQYF
TRBV6-1	.	TRBJ2-7	TRBD1	TGTGCCAGCAGTGAATTTTACAGGGGTTCTTACGAGCAGTACTTC	CASSEFYRGSYEQYF
TRBV2	few	TRBJ2-3	.	TGTGCCAGCAGTATCGAGGGTACGCAGTATTTT	CASSIEGTQYF
TRBV7-9	many	TRBJ2-1	.	TGTGCCAGCAGCGCCGCCTACAATGAGCAGTTCTTC	CASSAAYNEQFF
TRBV6-5	.	TRBJ2-2	.	TGTGCCAGCAGTTACTCGGAATTCGGGGGCGGGGAGCTGTTTTTT	CASSYSEFGGGELFF
TRBV6-5	.	TRBJ2-3	.	TGTGCCAGCAGGTTTGGAACAGTCCACACAGATACGCAGTATTTT	CASRFGTVHTDTQYF
TRBV5-6	few	TRBJ2-2	TRBD1	TGTGCCAGCAAGGGACAGGGGGCAAACACCGGGGAGCTGTTTTTT	CASKGQGANTGELFF
TRBV27	.	TRBJ2-1	.	TGTGCCAGCAGTTTATCGAGGGGCTACAATGAGCAGTTCTTC	CASSLSRGYNEQFF
TRBV5-5	many	TRBJ2-5	.	TGTGCCAGCAGCTTTCCTGGGGAGACCCAGTACTTC	CASSFPGETQYF
TRBV10-3	many	TRBJ1-4	.	TGTGCCATCAGTGAGTCGAGGGGCACTAATGAAAAACTGTTTTTT	CAISESRGTNEKLFF
TRBV5-6	many	TRBJ1-2	.	TGTGCCAGCAGCTTCTACAGGACGGTGAGGACCTTC	CASSFYRTVRTF
TRBV21-1	few	TRBJ2-7	.	TGTGCCAGCGCATGGGACAGGGCTCGATCTATTACCTACGAGCAGTACTTC	CASAWDRARSITYEQYF
TRBV12-5	few	TRBJ2-3	TRBD2	TGTGCTAGTGGTGGCGGGGGGGCCGTGACAGATACGCAGTATTTT	CASGGGGAVTDTQYF
TRBV7-2	many	TRBJ2-1	TRBD2	TGTGCCAGCAGCCCCGGGACTAGCTCCGATGAGCAGTTCTTC	CASSPGTSSDEQFF
TRBV5-5	many	TRBJ2-1	.	TGTGCCAGCACCGTCCCGTGGGGGCACAATGAGCAGTTCTTC	CASTVPWGHNEQFF
TRBV6-4	many	TRBJ2-1	TRBD2	TGTGCCAGCTCCTGGACTAGCGGGAGTTACAATGAGCAGTTCTTC	CASSWTSGSYNEQFF
TRBV25-1	many	TRBJ2-4	TRBD2	TGTGCCAGCAGCGGGAGCGGACTAGCAATAGACATTCAGTACTTC	CASSGSGLAIDIQYF
TRBV29-1	many	TRBJ2-7	TRBD1	TGCAGCGTTCTGTACAGGGGGAGAGGCTACGAGCAGTACTTC	CSVLYRGRGYEQYF
TRBV4-3	many	TRBJ2-7	.	TGCGCCAGCAGCCCTAGGGCAGGCCGAACTCGCTACTACGAGCAGTACTTC	CASSPRAGRTRYYEQYF